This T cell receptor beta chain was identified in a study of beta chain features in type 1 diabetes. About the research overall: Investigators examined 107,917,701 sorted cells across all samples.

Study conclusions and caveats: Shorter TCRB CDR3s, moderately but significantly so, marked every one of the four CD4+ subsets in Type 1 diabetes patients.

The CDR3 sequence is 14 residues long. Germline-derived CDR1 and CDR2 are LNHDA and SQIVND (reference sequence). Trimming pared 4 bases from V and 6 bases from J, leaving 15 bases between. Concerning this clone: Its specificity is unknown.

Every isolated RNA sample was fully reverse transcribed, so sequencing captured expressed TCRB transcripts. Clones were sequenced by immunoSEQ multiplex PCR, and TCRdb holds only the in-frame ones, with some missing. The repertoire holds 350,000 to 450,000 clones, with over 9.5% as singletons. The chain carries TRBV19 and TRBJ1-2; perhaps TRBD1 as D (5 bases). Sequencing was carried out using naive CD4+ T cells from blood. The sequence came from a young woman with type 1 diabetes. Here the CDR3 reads CASSNGWQGHGYTF. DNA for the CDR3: TGTGCCAGTAGTAACGGATGGCAGGGCCATGGCTACACCTTC.